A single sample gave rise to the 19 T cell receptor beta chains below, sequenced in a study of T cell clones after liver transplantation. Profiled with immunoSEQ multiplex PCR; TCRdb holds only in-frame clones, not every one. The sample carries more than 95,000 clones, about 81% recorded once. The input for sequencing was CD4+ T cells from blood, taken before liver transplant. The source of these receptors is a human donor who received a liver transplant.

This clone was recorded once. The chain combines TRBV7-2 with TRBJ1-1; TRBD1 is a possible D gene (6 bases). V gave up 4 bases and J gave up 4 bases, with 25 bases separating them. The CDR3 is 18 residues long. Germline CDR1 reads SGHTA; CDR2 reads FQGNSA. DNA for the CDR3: TGTGCCAGCAGCTCCCGCCGTTGGGGGGGCAACAAAGGCACTGAAGCTTTCTTT. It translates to CASSSRRWGGNKGTEAFF.

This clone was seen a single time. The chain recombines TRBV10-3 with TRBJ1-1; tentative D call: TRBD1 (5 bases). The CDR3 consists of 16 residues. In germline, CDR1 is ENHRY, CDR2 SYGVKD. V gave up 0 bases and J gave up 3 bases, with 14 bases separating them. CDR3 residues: CAISESSFRGDTEAFF. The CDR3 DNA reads TGTGCCATCAGTGAGTCCTCCTTCCGAGGGGACACTGAAGCTTTCTTT.

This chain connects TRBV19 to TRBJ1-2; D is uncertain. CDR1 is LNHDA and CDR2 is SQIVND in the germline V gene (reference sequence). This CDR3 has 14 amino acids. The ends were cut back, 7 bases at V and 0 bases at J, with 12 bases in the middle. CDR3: CASTPWEANYGYTF. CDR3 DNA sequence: TGTGCCAGTACCCCCTGGGAGGCTAACTATGGCTACACCTTC.

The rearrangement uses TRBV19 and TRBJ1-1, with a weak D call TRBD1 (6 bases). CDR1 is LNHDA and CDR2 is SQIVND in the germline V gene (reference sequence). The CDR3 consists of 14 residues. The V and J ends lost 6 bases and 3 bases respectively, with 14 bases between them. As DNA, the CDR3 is TGTGCCAGTAGACGACAGGACGCATACACTGAAGCTTTCTTT. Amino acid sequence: CASRRQDAYTEAFF.

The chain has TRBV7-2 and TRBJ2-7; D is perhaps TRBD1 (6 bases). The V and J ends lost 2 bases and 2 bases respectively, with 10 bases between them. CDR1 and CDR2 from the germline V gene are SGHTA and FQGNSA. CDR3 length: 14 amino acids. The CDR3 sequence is CASSLNNRAYEQYF. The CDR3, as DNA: TGTGCCAGCAGCTTAAACAACAGGGCCTACGAGCAGTACTTC.

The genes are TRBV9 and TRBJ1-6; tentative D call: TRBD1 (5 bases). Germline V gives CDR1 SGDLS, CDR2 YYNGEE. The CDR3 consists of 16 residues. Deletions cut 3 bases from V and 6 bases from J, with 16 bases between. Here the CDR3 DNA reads TGTGCCAGCAGCGCAAAGGGTGGGGGTCTTAATTCACCCCTCCACTTT. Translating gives CASSAKGGGLNSPLHF.

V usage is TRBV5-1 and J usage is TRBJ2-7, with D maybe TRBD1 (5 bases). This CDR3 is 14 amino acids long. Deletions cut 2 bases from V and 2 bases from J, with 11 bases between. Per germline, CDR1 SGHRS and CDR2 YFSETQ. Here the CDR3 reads CASSFDSPPYEQYF. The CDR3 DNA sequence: TGCGCCAGCAGCTTTGACAGCCCCCCCTACGAGCAGTACTTC.

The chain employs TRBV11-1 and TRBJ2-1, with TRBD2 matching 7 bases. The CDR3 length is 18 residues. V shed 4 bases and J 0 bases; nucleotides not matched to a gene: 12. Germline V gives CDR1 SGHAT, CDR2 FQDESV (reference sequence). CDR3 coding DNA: TGTGCCAGCAGCTCACCCACCAGCGGGGACTACTCCTACAATGAGCAGTTCTTC. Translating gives CASSSPTSGDYSYNEQFF.

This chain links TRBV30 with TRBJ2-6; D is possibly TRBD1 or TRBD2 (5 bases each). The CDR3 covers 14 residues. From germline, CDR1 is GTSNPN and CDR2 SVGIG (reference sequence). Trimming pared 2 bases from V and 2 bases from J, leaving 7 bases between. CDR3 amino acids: CAWSRGAGANVLTF. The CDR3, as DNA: TGTGCCTGGAGTCGAGGGGCTGGGGCCAACGTCCTGACTTTC. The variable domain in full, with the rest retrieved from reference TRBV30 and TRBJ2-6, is SQTIHQWPATLVQPVGSPLSLECTVEGTSNPNLYWYRQAAGRGLQLLFYSVGIGQISSEVPQNLSASRPQDRQFILSSKKLLLSDSGFYLCAWSRGAGANVLTFGAGSRLTVL.

In DNA, the CDR3 is TGTGCCAGCTCCCAAAGGCCAGCGGGAGTGTCAGATACGCAGTATTTT. The encoded protein is CASSQRPAGVSDTQYF. V and J are TRBV18 and TRBJ2-3; 8 nucleotides agree with TRBD2. Germline CDR1 is KGHSH and CDR2 is LQKENI. The CDR3 has 16 residues. V trimming: 6 bases; J trimming: 4 bases; junction bases outside the gene matches: 12.

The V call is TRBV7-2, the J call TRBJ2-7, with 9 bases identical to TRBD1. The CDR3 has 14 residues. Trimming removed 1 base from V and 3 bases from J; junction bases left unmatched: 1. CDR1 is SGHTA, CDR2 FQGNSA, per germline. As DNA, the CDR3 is TGTGCCAGCAGCTTAGTGGGACAGGGCTACGAGCAGTACTTC. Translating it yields CASSLVGQGYEQYF.

For the CDR3, the DNA is TGTGCCAGCAGTGTCCAGGGGTATAACTATGGCTACACCTTC. It encodes CASSVQGYNYGYTF. The J gene is TRBJ1-2, the V gene TRBV25-1; D might be TRBD1 (6 bases). V was shortened by 4 bases and J by 1 base, with 10 bases between the two germline ends. The CDR3 totals 14 residues. Looked up from germline, CDR1 is MGHDK and CDR2 is SYGVNS.

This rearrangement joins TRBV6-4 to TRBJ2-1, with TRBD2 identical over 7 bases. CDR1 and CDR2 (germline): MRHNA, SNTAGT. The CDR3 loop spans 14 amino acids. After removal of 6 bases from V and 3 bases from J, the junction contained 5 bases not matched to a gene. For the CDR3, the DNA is TGTGCCAGCAGCCTGGGAGGGAACTACAATGAGCAGTTCTTC. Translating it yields CASSLGGNYNEQFF.

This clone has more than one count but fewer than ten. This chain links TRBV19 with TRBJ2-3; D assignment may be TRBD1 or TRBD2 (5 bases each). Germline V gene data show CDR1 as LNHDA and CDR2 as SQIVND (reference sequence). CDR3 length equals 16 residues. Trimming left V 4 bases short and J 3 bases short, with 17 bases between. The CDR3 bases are TGTGCCAGTAGTAGGGACCACCGTGAGGGGACAGATACGCAGTATTTT. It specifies CASSRDHREGTDTQYF.

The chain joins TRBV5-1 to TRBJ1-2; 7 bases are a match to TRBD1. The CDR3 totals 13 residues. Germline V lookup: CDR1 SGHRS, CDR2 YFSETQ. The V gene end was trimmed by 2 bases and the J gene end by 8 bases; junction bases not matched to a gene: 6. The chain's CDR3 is CASSFDREDGYTF. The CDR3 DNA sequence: TGCGCCAGCAGCTTTGACAGGGAAGACGGCTACACCTTC.

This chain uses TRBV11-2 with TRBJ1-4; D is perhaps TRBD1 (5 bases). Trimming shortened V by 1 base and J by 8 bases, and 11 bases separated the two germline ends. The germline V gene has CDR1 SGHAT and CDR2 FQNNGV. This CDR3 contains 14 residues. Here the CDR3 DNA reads TGTGCCAGCAGCTTAGGTCAGGGAGGGGAAAAACTGTTTTTT. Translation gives CASSLGQGGEKLFF.

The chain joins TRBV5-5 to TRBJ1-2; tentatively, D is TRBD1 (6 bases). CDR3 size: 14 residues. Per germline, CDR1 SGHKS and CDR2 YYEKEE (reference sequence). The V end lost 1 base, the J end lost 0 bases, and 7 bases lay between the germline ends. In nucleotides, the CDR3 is TGTGCCAGCAGCTTGCAGGGGACTAACTATGGCTACACCTTC. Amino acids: CASSLQGTNYGYTF.

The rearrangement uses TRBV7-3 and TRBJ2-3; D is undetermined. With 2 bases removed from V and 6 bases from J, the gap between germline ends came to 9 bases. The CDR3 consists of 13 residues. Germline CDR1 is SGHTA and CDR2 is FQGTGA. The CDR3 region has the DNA TGTGCCAGCAGCTTATCCTGGGGTGATACGCAGTATTTT. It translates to CASSLSWGDTQYF.

The CDR3 coding sequence is TGTGCCAGCAGCGCAGCGGGGATCAATCAGCCCCAGCATTTT. It specifies CASSAAGINQPQHF. The rearrangement links TRBV9 to TRBJ1-5; D unresolved. The CDR3 totals 14 residues. Between the trimmed V and J ends, which lost 3 bases and 3 bases, there was a span of 10 bases. Per the germline V gene, CDR1 is SGDLS and CDR2 is YYNGEE.